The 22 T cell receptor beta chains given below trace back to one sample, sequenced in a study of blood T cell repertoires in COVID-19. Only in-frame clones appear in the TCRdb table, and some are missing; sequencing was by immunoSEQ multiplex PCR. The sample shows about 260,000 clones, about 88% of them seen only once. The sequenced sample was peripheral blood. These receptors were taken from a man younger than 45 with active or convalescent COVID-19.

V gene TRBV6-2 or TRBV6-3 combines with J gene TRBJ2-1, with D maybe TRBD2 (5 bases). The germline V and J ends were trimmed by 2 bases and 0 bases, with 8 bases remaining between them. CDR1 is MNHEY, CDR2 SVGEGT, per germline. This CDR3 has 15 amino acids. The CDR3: CASSYTGSSYNEQFF. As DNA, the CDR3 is TGTGCCAGCAGTTACACGGGAAGCTCCTACAATGAGCAGTTCTTC.

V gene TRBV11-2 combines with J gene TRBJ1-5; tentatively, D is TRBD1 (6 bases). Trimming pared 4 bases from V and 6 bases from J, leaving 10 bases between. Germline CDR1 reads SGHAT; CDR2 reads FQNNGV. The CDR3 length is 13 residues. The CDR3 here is CASSSGVAQPQHF. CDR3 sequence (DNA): TGTGCCAGCAGCTCAGGGGTGGCTCAGCCCCAGCATTTT.

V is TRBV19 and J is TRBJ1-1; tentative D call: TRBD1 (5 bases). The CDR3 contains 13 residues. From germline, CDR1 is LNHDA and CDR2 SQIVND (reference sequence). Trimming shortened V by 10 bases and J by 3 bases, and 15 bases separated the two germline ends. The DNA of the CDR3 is TGTGCCACCGACCGTGGGGGGGACACTGAAGCTTTCTTT. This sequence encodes CATDRGGDTEAFF.

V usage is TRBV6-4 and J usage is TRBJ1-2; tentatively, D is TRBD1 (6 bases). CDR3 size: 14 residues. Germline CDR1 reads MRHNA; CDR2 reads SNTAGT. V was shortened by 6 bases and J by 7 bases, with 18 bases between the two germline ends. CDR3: CASSGGGHRSGYTF. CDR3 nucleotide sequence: TGTGCCAGCAGCGGGGGGGGACACCGAAGTGGCTACACCTTC.

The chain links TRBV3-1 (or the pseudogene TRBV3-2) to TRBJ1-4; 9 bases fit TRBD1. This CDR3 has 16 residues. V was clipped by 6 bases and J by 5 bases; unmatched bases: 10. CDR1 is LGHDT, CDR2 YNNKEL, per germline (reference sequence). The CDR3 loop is CASSPITGTGNEKLFF. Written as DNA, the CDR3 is TGTGCCAGCAGTCCCATTACCGGGACAGGGAATGAAAAACTGTTTTTT.

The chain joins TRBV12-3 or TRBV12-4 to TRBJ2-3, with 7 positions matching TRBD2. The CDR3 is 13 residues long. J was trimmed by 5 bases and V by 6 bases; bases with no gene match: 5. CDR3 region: CASRLSGGDTQYF. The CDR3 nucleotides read TGTGCCAGCAGACTTTCGGGGGGAGATACGCAGTATTTT.

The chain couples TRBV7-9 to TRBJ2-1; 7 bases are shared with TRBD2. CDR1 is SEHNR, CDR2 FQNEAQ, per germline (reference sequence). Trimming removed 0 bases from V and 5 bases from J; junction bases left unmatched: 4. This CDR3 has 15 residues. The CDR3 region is CASSLARGEHNEQFF. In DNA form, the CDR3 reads TGTGCCAGCAGCTTAGCCCGGGGGGAACACAATGAGCAGTTCTTC.

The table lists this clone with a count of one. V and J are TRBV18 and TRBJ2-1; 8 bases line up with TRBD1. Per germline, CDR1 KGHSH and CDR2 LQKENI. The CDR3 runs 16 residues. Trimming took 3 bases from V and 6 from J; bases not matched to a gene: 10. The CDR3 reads CASSPRTGTEGNEQFF. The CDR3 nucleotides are TGTGCCAGCTCACCGAGGACAGGGACAGAAGGCAATGAGCAGTTCTTC. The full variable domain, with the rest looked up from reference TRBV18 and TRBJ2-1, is NAGVMQNPRHLVRRRGQEARLRCSPMKGHSHVYWYRQLPEEGLKFMVYLQKENIIDESGMPKERFSAEFPKEGPSILRIQQVVRGDSAAYFCASSPRTGTEGNEQFFGPGTRLTVL.

CDR3 residues: CASSITQGPSYEQYF. The CDR3 nucleotides are TGTGCCAGTAGTATAACACAGGGGCCGTCCTACGAGCAGTACTTC. This sequence joins TRBV19 and TRBJ2-7; 7 bases match TRBD1. Per the germline V gene, CDR1 is LNHDA and CDR2 is SQIVND (reference sequence). Germline trimming cut 2 bases from V and 1 base from J; bases unmatched to any gene: 5. The CDR3 consists of 15 residues.

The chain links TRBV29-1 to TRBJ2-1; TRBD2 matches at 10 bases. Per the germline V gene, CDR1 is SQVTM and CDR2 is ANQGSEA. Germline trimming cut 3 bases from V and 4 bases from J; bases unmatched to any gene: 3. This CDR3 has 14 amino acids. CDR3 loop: CSVDSSGGYNEQFF. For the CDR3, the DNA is TGCAGCGTTGATTCTAGCGGGGGTTACAATGAGCAGTTCTTC.

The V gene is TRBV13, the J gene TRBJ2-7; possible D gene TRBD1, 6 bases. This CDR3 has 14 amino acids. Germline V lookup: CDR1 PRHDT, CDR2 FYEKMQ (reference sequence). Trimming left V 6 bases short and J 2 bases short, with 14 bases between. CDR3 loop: CASSSGTPTYEQYF. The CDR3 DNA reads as TGTGCCAGCAGTTCCGGGACACCGACCTACGAGCAGTACTTC.

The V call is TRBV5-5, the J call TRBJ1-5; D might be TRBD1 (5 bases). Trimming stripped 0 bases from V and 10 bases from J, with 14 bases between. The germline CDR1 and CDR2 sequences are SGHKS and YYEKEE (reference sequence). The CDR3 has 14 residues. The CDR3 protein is CASSLGPSGGPQHF. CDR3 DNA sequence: TGTGCCAGCAGCTTGGGTCCGTCCGGGGGACCCCAGCATTTT.

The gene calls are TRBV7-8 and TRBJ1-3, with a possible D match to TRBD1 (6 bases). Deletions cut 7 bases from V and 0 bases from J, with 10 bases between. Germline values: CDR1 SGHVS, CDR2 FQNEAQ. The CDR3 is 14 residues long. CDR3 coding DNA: TGTGCCAGCAACGAAGGGGGCTCTGGAAACACCATATATTTT. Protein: CASNEGGSGNTIYF.

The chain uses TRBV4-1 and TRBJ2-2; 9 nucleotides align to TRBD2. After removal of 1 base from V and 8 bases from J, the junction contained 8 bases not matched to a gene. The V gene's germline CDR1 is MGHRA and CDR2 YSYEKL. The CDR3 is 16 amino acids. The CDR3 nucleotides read TGCGCCAGCAGCCAAGGCGGGGGGGCGTTTGTGGGGGAGCTGTTTTTT. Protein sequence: CASSQGGGAFVGELFF.

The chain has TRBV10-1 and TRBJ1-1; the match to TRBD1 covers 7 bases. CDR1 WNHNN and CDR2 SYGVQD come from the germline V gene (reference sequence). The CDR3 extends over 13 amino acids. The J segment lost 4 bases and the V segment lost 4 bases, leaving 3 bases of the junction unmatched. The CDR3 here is CASSGGQTTEAFF. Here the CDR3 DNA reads TGCGCCAGCAGTGGGGGACAGACCACTGAAGCTTTCTTT.

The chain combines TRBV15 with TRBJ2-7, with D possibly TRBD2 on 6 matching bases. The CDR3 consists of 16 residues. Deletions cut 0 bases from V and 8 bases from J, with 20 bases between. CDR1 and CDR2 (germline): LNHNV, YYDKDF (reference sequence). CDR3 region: CATSREALVQRVKQYF. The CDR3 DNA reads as TGTGCCACCAGCAGAGAAGCCCTAGTGCAGCGGGTCAAGCAGTACTTC.

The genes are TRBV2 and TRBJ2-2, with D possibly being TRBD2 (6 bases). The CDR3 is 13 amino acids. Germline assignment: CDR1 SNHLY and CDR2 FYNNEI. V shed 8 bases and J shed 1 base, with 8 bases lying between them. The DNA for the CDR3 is TGTGCCAGCCAAGCGGGGAACACCGGGGAGCTGTTTTTT. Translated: CASQAGNTGELFF. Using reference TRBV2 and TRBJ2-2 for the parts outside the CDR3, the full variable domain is EPEVTQTPSHQVTQMGQEVILRCVPISNHLYFYWYRQILGQKVEFLVSFYNNEISEKSEIFDDQFSVERPDGSNFTLKIRSTKLEDSAMYFCASQAGNTGELFFGEGSRLTVL.

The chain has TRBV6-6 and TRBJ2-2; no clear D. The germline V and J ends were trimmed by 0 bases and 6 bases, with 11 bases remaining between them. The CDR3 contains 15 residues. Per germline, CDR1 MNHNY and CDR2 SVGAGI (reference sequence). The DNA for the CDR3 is TGTGCCAGCAGTTACTCTGGCCAGGCAGCCGGGGAGCTGTTTTTT. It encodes CASSYSGQAAGELFF.

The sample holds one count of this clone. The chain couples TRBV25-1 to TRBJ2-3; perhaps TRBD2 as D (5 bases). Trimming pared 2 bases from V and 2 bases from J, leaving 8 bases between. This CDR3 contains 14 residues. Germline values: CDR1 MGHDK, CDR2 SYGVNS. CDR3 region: CASSEVEVTDTQYF. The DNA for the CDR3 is TGTGCCAGCAGTGAAGTGGAGGTCACAGATACGCAGTATTTT.

CDR3 loop: CASSSRSYGYTF. DNA of the CDR3: TGTGCCAGCAGCTCCCGGAGCTATGGCTACACCTTC. The chain joins TRBV11-1 to TRBJ1-2; no reliable D call. Trimming shortened V by 4 bases and J by 4 bases, and 7 bases separated the two germline ends. CDR3 length equals 12 residues. The germline V gene encodes CDR1 SGHAT and CDR2 FQDESV (reference sequence).

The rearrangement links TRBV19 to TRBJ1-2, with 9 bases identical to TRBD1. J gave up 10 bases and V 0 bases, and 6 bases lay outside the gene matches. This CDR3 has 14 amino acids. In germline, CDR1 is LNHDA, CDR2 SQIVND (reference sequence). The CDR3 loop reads CASSIDDIQGAYTF. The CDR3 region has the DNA TGTGCCAGTAGTATAGACGATATACAGGGGGCCTACACCTTC.

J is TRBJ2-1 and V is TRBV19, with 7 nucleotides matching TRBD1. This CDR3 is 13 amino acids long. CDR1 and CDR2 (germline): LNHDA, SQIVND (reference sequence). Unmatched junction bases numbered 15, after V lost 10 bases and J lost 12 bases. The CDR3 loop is CATRDRSTMVQFF. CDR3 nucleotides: TGTGCCACCCGGGACAGAAGTACAATGGTGCAGTTCTTC.